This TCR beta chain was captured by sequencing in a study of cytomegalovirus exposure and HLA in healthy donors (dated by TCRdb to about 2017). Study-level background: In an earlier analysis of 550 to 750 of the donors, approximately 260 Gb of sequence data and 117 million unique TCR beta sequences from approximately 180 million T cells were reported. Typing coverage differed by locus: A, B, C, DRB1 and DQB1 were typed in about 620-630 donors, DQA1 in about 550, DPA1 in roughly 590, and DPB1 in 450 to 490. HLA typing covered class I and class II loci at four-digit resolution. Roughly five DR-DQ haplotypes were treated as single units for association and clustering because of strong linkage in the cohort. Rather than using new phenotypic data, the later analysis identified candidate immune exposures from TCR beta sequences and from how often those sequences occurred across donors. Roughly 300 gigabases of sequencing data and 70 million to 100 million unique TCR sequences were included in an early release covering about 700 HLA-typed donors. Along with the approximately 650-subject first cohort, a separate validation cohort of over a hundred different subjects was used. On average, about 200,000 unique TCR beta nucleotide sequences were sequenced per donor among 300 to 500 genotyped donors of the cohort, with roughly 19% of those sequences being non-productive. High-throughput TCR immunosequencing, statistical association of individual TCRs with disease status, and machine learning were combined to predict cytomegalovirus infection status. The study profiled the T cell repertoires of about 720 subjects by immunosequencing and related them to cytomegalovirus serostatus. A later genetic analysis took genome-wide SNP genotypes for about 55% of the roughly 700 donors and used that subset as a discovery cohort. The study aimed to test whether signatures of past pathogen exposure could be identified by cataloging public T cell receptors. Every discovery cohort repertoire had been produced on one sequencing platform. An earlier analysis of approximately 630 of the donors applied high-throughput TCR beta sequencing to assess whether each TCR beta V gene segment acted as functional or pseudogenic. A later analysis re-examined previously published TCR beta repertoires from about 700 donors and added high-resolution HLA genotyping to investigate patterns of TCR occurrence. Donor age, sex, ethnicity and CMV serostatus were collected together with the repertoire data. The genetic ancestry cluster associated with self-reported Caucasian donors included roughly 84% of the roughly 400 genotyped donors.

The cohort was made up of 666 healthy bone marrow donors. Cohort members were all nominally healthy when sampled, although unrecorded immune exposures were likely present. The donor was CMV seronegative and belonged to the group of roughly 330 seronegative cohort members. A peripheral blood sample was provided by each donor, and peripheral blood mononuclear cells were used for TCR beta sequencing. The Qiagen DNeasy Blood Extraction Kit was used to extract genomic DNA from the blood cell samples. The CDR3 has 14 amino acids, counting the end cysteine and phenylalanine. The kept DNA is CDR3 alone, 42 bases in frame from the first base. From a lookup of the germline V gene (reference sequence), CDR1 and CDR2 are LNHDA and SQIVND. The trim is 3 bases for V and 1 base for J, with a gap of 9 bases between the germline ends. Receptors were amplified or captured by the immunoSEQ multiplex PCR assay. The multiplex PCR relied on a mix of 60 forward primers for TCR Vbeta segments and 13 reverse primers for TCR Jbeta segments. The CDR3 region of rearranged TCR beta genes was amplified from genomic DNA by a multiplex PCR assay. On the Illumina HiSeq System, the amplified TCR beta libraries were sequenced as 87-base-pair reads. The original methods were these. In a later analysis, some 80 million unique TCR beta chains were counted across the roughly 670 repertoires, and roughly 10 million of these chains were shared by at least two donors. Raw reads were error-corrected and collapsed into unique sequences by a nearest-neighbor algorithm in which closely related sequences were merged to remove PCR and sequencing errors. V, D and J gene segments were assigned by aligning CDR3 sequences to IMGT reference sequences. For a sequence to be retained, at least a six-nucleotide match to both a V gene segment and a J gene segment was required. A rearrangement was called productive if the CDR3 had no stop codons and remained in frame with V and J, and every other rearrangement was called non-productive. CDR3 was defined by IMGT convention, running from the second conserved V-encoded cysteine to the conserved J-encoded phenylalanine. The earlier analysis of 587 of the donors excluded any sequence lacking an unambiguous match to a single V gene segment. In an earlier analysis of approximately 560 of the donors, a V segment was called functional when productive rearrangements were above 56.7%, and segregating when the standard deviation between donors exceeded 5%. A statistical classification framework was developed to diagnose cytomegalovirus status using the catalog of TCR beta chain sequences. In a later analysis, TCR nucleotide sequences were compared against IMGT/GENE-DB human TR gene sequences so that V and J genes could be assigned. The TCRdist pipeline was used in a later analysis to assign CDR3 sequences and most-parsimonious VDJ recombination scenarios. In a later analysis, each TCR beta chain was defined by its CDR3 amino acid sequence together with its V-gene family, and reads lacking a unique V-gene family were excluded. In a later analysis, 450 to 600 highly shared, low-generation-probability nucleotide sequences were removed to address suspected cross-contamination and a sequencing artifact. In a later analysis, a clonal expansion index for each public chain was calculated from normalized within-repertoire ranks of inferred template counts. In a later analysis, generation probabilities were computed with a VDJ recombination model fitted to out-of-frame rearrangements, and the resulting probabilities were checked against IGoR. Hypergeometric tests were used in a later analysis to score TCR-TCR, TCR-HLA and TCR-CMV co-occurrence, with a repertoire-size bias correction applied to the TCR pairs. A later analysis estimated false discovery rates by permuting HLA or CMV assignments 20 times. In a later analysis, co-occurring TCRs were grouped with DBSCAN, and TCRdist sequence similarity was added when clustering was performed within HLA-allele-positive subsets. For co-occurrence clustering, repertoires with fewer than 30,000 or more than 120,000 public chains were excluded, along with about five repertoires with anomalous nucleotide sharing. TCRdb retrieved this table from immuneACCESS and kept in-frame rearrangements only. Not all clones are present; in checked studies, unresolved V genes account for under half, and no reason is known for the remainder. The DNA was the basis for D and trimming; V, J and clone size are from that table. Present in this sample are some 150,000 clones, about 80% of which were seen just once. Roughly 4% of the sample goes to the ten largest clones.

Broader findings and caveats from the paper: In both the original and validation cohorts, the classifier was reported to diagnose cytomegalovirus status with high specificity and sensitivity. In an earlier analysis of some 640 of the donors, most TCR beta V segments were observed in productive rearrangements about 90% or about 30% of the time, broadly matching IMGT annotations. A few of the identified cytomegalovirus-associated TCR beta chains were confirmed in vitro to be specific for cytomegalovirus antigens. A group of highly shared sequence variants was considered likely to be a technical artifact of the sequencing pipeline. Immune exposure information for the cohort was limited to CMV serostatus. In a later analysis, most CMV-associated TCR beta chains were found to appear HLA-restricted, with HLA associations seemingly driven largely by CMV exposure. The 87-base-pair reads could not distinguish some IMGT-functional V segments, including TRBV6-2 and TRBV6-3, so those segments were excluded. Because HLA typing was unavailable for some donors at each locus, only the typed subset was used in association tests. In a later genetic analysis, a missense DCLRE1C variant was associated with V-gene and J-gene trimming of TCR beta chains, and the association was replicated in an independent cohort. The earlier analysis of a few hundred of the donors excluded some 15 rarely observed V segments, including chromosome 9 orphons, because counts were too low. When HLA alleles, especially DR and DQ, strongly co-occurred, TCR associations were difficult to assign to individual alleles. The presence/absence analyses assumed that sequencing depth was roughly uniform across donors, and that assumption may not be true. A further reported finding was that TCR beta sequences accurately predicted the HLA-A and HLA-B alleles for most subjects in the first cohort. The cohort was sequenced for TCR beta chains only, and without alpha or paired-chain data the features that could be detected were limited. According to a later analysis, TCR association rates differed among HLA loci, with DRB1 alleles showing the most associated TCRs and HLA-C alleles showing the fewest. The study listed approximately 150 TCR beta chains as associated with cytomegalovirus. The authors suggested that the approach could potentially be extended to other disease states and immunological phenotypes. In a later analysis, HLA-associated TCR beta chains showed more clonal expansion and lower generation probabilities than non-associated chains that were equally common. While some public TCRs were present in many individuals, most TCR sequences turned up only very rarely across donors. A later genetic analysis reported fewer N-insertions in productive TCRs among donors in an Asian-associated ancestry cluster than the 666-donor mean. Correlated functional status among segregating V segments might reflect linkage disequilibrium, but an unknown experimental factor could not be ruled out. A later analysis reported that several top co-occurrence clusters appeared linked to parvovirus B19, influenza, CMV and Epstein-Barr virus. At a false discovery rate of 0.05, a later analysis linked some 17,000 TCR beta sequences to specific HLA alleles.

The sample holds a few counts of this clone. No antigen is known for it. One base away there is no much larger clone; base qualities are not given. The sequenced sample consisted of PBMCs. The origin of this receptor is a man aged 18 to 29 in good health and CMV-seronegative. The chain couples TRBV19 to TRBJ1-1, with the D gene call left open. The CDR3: CASSILPGNTEAFF. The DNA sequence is TGTGCCAGTAGTATCCTACCAGGGAACACTGAAGCTTTCTTT.